This entry concerns a single TCR beta chain. What it recognizes is unknown. The CDR3 is made up of 14 amino acids. In germline, CDR1 is DFQATT, CDR2 SNEGSKA (reference sequence). The V gene end was trimmed by 4 bases and the J gene end by 3 bases; junction bases not matched to a gene: 9. The sample originates from a study of T cells in Graves' hyperthyroidism and ophthalmopathy. Study-wide points: Most clonotypes that expanded in the thyroid above 0.001 also showed up in blood. By a 13 V-J model, ophthalmopathy was set apart from stable hyperthyroidism.

There were TCR beta CDR3 regions amplified from RNA transcripts. First-round RT-PCR of the TCR CDR3 relied on the HTBI primer set. TCRdb ran MiXCR on the multiplex PCR reads and lists one entry per CDR3 protein. The sample lists about 530,000 distinct CDR3 sequences; roughly 18% were seen once. Ophthalmopathy patients had Clinical Activity Score at least 3, NOSPECS grade at least 4, duration under 3 months. The specimen sequenced was blood. The V call is TRBV20-1, the J call TRBJ2-7; 7 bases are shared with TRBD1. The receptor comes from a woman aged 18-29 years with Graves' ophthalmopathy. CDR3 sequence reads: CSATSPGQFYEQYF. For the CDR3, the DNA is TGCAGTGCTACATCACCGGGACAGTTCTACGAGCAGTACTTC.